A selection of T cell receptor beta chains follows, all from one sample in a study of blood T cells in healthy people across ages. In TCRdb, the 5' RACE reads were re-called with MiXCR into one record per CDR3 protein. The sample lists some 890,000 distinct CDR3 sequences, 29% occurring once. A further study also used this sample, focusing on T cells of mothers and their children.

Material for sequencing was blood. The receptors originated from a woman in her 40s in good health. Both conserved end residues are part of each CDR3. Fields, in order: D gene, clone size, V gene, CDR3 length, J gene, CDR3 DNA, CDR3 protein. D genes are given only for firm matches. The listing skips clone size in some rows; elsewhere it reads once, few, many or a size class.

-	-	TRBV29-1	11	TRBJ1-2	TGCAGCGTTGCCCTGGGGGCTGGCTACACCTTC	CSVALGAGYTF
-	-	TRBV7-6	17	TRBJ2-3	TGTGCCAGCAGCTTATCTCCGGGGCAACTAGGGACAGATACGCAGTATTTT	CASSLSPGQLGTDTQYF
TRBD1	-	TRBV7-2	12	TRBJ1-1	TGTGCCAGCAGCTTGCAGGGGGTTGAAGCTTTCTTT	CASSLQGVEAFF
-	-	TRBV7-6	16	TRBJ2-1	TGTGCCAGCAGCCCGCGGCCGGGACTCCGACTGGGTGAGCAGTTCTTC	CASSPRPGLRLGEQFF
-	-	TRBV20-1	14	TRBJ1-6	TGCAGTGCTAGAGATGAGGGGAATCATTCACCCCTCCACTTT	CSARDEGNHSPLHF
TRBD2	-	TRBV28	12	TRBJ2-1	TGTACCAGCAAAGAGCGGGGGGACGAGCAGTTCTTC	CTSKERGDEQFF
TRBD2	few	TRBV7-2	16	TRBJ2-1	TGTGCCAGCAGCCCACAGGCGGGGGGAGCCTACAATGAGCAGTTCTTC	CASSPQAGGAYNEQFF
-	-	TRBV9	15	TRBJ1-1	TGTGCCAGCAGCGTAGATGGGGGGTTCAACACTGAAGCTTTCTTT	CASSVDGGFNTEAFF
-	few	TRBV7-9	14	TRBJ2-7	TGTGCCAGCAGCTTAGCTCAGTCTCCCTACGAGCAGTACTTC	CASSLAQSPYEQYF
-	-	TRBV28	15	TRBJ2-6	TGTGCCAGCAGTTTGCCCCAGTCTGGGGCCAACGTCCTGACTTTC	CASSLPQSGANVLTF
TRBD1	-	TRBV3-1	16	TRBJ2-7	TGTGCCAGCAGCCAAGATGGGGGGACAGGGGCGGGTGAGCAGTACTTC	CASSQDGGTGAGEQYF
TRBD1	few	TRBV19	14	TRBJ2-7	TGTGCCAGTAACCCGGGACAGGGACTCAACGAGCAGTACTTC	CASNPGQGLNEQYF
-	-	TRBV7-9	15	TRBJ2-7	TGTGCCAGCAGCCTGCACCGGGGGGCCCCCTACGAGCAGTACTTC	CASSLHRGAPYEQYF
TRBD1	-	TRBV7-8	13	TRBJ1-1	TGTGCCAGCAGCCTTGGGACAGCAAATGAAGCTTTCTTT	CASSLGTANEAFF
-	few	TRBV5-1	14	TRBJ1-1	TGCGCCAGTGAAACAGGGAACGGGAACACTGAAGCTTTCTTT	CASETGNGNTEAFF
-	few	TRBV7-2	12	TRBJ2-7	TGTGCCAGCAGCCTCTCCTACAATGAGCAGTACTTC	CASSLSYNEQYF
-	-	TRBV11-2	15	TRBJ2-2	TGTGCCAGCAGCTCGAATACCGGGCCTACCGGGGAGCTGTTTTTT	CASSSNTGPTGELFF